This T cell receptor (beta chain) was sequenced in a study of blood T cell repertoires in COVID-19. Turning to the study itself: Whether acute or convalescent, the COVID-19 samples came from the United States, Italy and Spain. PBMCs, B-cell-depleted T cells, or T cells provided the cDNA or gDNA that made up the material.

Seattle patients were enrolled while actively infected and followed longitudinally. Per the study methods: Quantification of nucleated cells was approximated via reference gene primer amplification. The protocol was immunoSEQ multiplex PCR, while the TCRdb copy is restricted to in-frame clones and leaves out a portion. That table gives V, J and clone size, and the DNA gave D and trimming. The top ten hold 9.5% to 13% of the sample, which has some 140,000 clones, about 83% seen once. V trimming: 4 bases; J trimming: 0 bases; junction bases outside the gene matches: 2. Germline-derived CDR1 and CDR2 are LGHDT and YNNKEL (reference sequence). The CDR3 spans 14 residues. Only one count was recorded for this clone.

The sequenced sample was peripheral blood. The chain links TRBV3-1 (or the pseudogene TRBV3-2) to TRBJ1-2, with 7 bases that match TRBD1. The sequence was obtained from a woman aged 55-69 years with COVID-19, enrolled during active disease. The CDR3 protein is CASSRTGANYGYTF. In nucleotides, the CDR3 is TGTGCCAGCAGCCGTACAGGGGCTAACTATGGCTACACCTTC.